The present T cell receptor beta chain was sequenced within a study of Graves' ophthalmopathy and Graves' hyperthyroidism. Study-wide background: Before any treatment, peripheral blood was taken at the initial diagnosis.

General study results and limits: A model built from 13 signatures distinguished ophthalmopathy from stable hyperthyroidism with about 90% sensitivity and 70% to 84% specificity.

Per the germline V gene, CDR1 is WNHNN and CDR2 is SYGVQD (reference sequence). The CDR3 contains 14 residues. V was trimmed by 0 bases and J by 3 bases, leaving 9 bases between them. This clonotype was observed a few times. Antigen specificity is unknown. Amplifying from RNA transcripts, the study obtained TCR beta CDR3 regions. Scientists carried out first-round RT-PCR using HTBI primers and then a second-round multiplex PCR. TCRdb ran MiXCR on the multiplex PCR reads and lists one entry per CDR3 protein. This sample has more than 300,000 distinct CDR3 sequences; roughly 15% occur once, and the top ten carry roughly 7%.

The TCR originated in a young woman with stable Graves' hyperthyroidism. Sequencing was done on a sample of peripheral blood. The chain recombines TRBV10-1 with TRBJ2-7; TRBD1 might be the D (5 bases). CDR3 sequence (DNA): TGCGCCAGCAGTGAGTCGGGGCAACGCTACGAGCAGTACTTC. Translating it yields CASSESGQRYEQYF.